This TCR beta chain originates from a study of blood T cell repertoires in COVID-19. The method was immunoSEQ multiplex PCR; TCRdb's version includes in-frame clones alone and lacks a portion of them. The table includes about 180,000 clones, 86% detected once. CDR3 size: 17 residues. Germline CDR1 SGHAT, CDR2 FQNNGV. The V gene lost 5 bases and the J gene lost 1 base, with 20 bases spanning the gap. This clone was seen once. The TCR was taken from a woman between 25 and 40 years old who had recovered from COVID-19. Sequenced material: PBMCs or T cells enriched from blood (not recorded which). The V and J genes are TRBV11-2 and TRBJ2-5, with D unclear. The CDR3 region has the DNA TGTGCCAGCAGCATAAACTCCGGCGGTGGCCCCCAAGAGACCCAGTACTTC. This sequence encodes CASSINSGGGPQETQYF.